This T cell receptor (beta chain) was identified during a study of shared clonotypes between healthy human individuals. Whole-study context: Plates per donor: three CD4 naive, three CD4 memory, two CD8 naive, one CD8 memory.

CDR1 is MNHEY and CDR2 is SVGAGI in the germline V gene. Trimming removed 2 bases at V and 6 bases at J, with 13 bases between. CDR3 length equals 14 residues. This table comes from immunoSEQ multiplex PCR, and its TCRdb copy is limited to in-frame clones, with some not included. Among some 2,000,000 clones listed, almost 96% were seen once. The sequencing input was naive CD4+ T cells sorted from blood. Specified subset: CD45RA+ positively selected. The clonotype was recovered from a man between 18 and 35 years old in good health. The chain combines TRBV6-5 with TRBJ1-1; possible D gene TRBD1, 6 bases. CDR3: CASSYTQGIAEAFF. In DNA form, the CDR3 reads TGTGCCAGCAGTTACACCCAGGGGATCGCTGAAGCTTTCTTT.